These 27 T cell receptor beta chains were all obtained from the same sample, sequenced in a study of blood T cells in healthy people across ages. It was with a sample-barcoded 5' primer and a J-beta primer mix that a second PCR of roughly 7 to 12 cycles was run. TCRdb independently ran MiXCR on the 5' RACE reads; one entry per CDR3 protein. The data contain approximately 1.5 million distinct CDR3 sequences, 40% to 45% of them singletons. The sample comprised blood. Receptors were obtained from a young woman in good health.

This clonotype was seen more than once but under ten times. The V call is TRBV12-3 or TRBV12-4, the J call TRBJ2-1; 7 bases are a match to TRBD2. The trim removed 0 bases at V and 4 bases at J, leaving 9 bases unmatched. The CDR3 length is 17 residues. CDR3 loop: CASSLAHSSGPYNEQFF. The CDR3 nucleotides are TGTGCCAGCAGTTTAGCGCATTCTAGCGGTCCGTACAATGAGCAGTTCTTC.

This chain links TRBV20-1 with TRBJ2-3; 9 bases match TRBD2. The germline V gene encodes CDR1 DFQATT and CDR2 SNEGSKA (reference sequence). This CDR3 spans 13 amino acids. Trimming removed 6 bases from V and 6 bases from J; junction bases left unmatched: 7. In nucleotides, the CDR3 is TGCAGTGCGGTGCGGGGGGGGTTTGATACGCAGTATTTT. It yields the protein CSAVRGGFDTQYF.

The chain combines TRBV3-1 with TRBJ1-1; D gene uncertain. Germline V CDR1 and CDR2: LGHDT, YNNKEL (reference sequence). The length of the CDR3 is 14 residues. V lost 4 bases, J lost 3 bases, and 12 bases lay in between. CDR3 amino acids: CASSRTWLDTEAFF. The CDR3 nucleotides read TGTGCCAGCAGCCGGACCTGGTTGGACACTGAAGCTTTCTTT. The entire variable domain, with the rest obtained from reference TRBV3-1 and TRBJ1-1, is as follows: DTAVSQTPKYLVTQMGNDKSIKCEQNLGHDTMYWYKQDSKKFLKIMFSYNNKELIINETVPNRFSPKSPDKAHLNLHINSLELGDSAVYFCASSRTWLDTEAFFGQGTRLTVV.

This clonotype was counted ten times or more. Sequence at one end of the junction differs from germline and may be a read error. The chain recombines TRBV5-1 with TRBJ2-5; 7 bases line up with TRBD1. In germline, CDR1 is SGHRS, CDR2 YFSETQ. The length of the CDR3 is 13 residues. CDR3 in DNA: TGTGCCAGCAGTTTAGGGGGCCGGGAGACCCAGTACTTC. The encoded protein is CASSLGGRETQYF.

In its sample, this clonotype was seen a few times. The chain uses TRBV9 and TRBJ2-1; TRBD2 matches at 9 bases. The CDR3 consists of 16 residues. From germline, CDR1 is SGDLS and CDR2 YYNGEE. V lost 3 bases, J lost 2 bases, and 6 bases stayed unmatched. Here the CDR3 reads CASSGLAGPTYNEQFF. Here the CDR3 DNA reads TGTGCCAGCAGCGGTCTAGCGGGGCCAACCTACAATGAGCAGTTCTTC.

CDR3 in amino acids: CASTQPGQGSYEQYF. The CDR3 coding sequence is TGTGCCAGCACCCAACCGGGACAGGGGTCCTACGAGCAGTACTTC. The V gene is TRBV12-3 or TRBV12-4, the J gene TRBJ2-7, with TRBD1 matching 10 bases. The junction had 7 bases not matched to a gene; V was cut back by 7 bases and J by 1 base. The CDR3 runs to 15 residues.

In this sample, this clonotype turned up a few times. V is TRBV29-1 and J is TRBJ2-7; 13 bases fit TRBD2. Germline CDR1 is SQVTM and CDR2 is ANQGSEA. The V segment lost 5 bases and the J segment 7 bases; nucleotides outside the gene matches: 8. The CDR3 contains 14 residues. This CDR3 reads CSVIWTSGSCEQYF. CDR3 in DNA: TGCAGCGTTATTTGGACTAGCGGGAGTTGTGAGCAGTACTTC.

This clonotype was observed a few times. The chain joins TRBV4-3 to TRBJ2-7; tentative D call: TRBD2 (5 bases). The CDR3 covers 14 residues. Germline CDR1 LGHNA, CDR2 YSLEER. V lost 4 bases, J lost 2 bases, and 12 bases lay in between. For the CDR3, the DNA is TGCGCCAGCAGCCGTGCGAGCGGCCCCTACGAGCAGTACTTC. Translating it yields CASSRASGPYEQYF.

This clonotype occurred once. The rearrangement uses TRBV12-3 or TRBV12-4 and TRBJ1-1; D perhaps matches TRBD1 (5 bases). V gave up 6 bases and J gave up 4 bases, with 15 bases separating them. The CDR3 has 14 amino acids. The CDR3 DNA reads as TGTGCCAGCAGACCTTCAGGGACGGGCACTGAAGCTTTCTTT. Its translation: CASRPSGTGTEAFF.

This chain connects TRBV6-4 to TRBJ2-3, with 11 bases identical to TRBD2. V gave up 0 bases and J gave up 4 bases; unmatched junction bases: 3. Germline lookup yields CDR1 MRHNA and CDR2 SNTAGT. This CDR3 spans 16 amino acids. The CDR3 bases are TGTGCCAGCAGTGACTCTAGCGGGGGGGCACCAGATACGCAGTATTTT. Residues: CASSDSSGGAPDTQYF.

This clonotype was seen more than once but under ten times. This sequence joins TRBV29-1 and TRBJ2-3; D gene uncertain. The ends were cut back, 2 bases at V and 5 bases at J, with 5 bases in the middle. The CDR3 is 11 amino acids. Per germline, CDR1 SQVTM and CDR2 ANQGSEA. CDR3 in DNA: TGCAGCGTTGAACCGGGAGATACGCAGTATTTT. Amino acid sequence: CSVEPGDTQYF.

The V call is TRBV5-1, the J call TRBJ1-2; D is possibly TRBD1 (5 bases). This CDR3 comprises 15 residues. Trimming took off 0 bases at V and 4 bases at J, with 13 bases between the two ends. The germline V gene encodes CDR1 SGHRS and CDR2 YFSETQ. CDR3 amino acids: CASSLEGDSTYGYTF. The DNA for the CDR3 is TGCGCCAGCAGCTTGGAAGGGGATTCGACCTATGGCTACACCTTC.

This clonotype has just a few counts. CDR3 nucleotides: TGTGCCAGCAGTGCGGCCATTAACGAGCAGTTCTTC. Its translation: CASSAAINEQFF. The chain uses TRBV2 and TRBJ2-1; the D is unclear. From germline, CDR1 is SNHLY and CDR2 FYNNEI. V was clipped by 4 bases and J by 10 bases, with 11 bases between them. CDR3 length: 12 residues.

The chain uses TRBV9 and TRBJ1-4; possibly TRBD1 for D (6 bases). The CDR3 totals 14 residues. Germline assignment: CDR1 SGDLS and CDR2 YYNGEE. The ends were cut back, 0 bases at V and 8 bases at J, with 11 bases in the middle. This chain's CDR3 is CASSVDQGNEKLFF. The CDR3 bases are TGTGCCAGCAGCGTAGACCAGGGGAACGAAAAACTGTTTTTT.

This clonotype was recorded a few times. The chain couples TRBV7-2 to TRBJ2-1; 9 bases line up with TRBD2. CDR1 SGHTA and CDR2 FQGNSA come from the germline V gene. V dropped 3 bases and J dropped 5; count of bases not matched to a gene: 2. CDR3 length: 14 residues. The CDR3 DNA reads as TGTGCCAGCAGCTTTAGCGGGAGCAACAATGAGCAGTTCTTC. Its translation: CASSFSGSNNEQFF.

V is TRBV6-2 or TRBV6-3 and J is TRBJ2-7, with TRBD2 as a possible D gene (5 bases). The CDR3 loop spans 17 amino acids. The germline V gene has CDR1 MNHEY and CDR2 SVGEGT. Trimming pared 4 bases from V and 0 bases from J, leaving 19 bases between. CDR3 region: CASSFPRVSVSSYEQYF. CDR3 bases: TGTGCCAGCAGTTTCCCCCGGGTTAGCGTGAGCTCCTACGAGCAGTACTTC.

CDR3 nucleotide sequence: TGTGCCAGCAGATCTCTAGCGGGAGGTTCCTACAATGAGCAGTACTTC. This codes for CASRSLAGGSYNEQYF. The V call is TRBV28, the J call TRBJ2-5, with TRBD2 matching over 11 bases. The CDR3 sequence is 16 residues long. V shed 6 bases, J shed 11 bases, and the junction held 17 bases outside the gene matches. Germline CDR1 and CDR2: MDHEN and SYDVKM.

CDR3 bases: TGCAGTGCTAGGAGGGGGCTAGCGGTACAAGAGACCCAGTACTTC. This encodes CSARRGLAVQETQYF. The rearrangement joins TRBV20-1 to TRBJ2-7; D is perhaps TRBD1 or TRBD2 (7 bases each). The J call may be mistaken, given a closer DNA end match to TRBJ2-5. Germline CDR1 is DFQATT and CDR2 is SNEGSKA (reference sequence). This CDR3 contains 15 residues.

The rearrangement joins TRBV4-3 to TRBJ2-1; TRBD1 aligns across 7 bases. The CDR3 consists of 15 residues. Looked up from germline, CDR1 is LGHNA and CDR2 is YSLEER. V gave up 2 bases and J gave up 8 bases; unmatched junction bases: 9. The DNA for the CDR3 is TGCGCCAGCAGCCAAAGCCATGGACAGGTCGATGAGCAGTTCTTC. It specifies CASSQSHGQVDEQFF.

This chain uses TRBV20-1 with TRBJ2-5; D perhaps matches TRBD1 (5 bases). In germline, CDR1 is DFQATT, CDR2 SNEGSKA (reference sequence). There are 13 residues in the CDR3. V gave up 6 bases and J gave up 1 base, with 12 bases separating them. This chain's CDR3 is CSALSGFQETQYF. The CDR3 DNA follows: TGCAGTGCGCTATCAGGGTTCCAAGAGACCCAGTACTTC.

This clonotype was seen more than once but under ten times. The V call is TRBV2, the J call TRBJ2-1; the match to TRBD2 covers 9 bases. This CDR3 comprises 17 residues. The germline gives CDR1 SNHLY, CDR2 FYNNEI. V lost 3 bases and J lost 8; bases outside the gene matches: 14. The CDR3 here is CASSDDGGGRAADEQFF. CDR3 coding DNA: TGTGCCAGCAGTGACGATGGTGGCGGGAGGGCCGCGGATGAGCAGTTCTTC.

V is TRBV7-2 and J is TRBJ2-2, with D hard to call. There are 13 residues in the CDR3. CDR1 SGHTA and CDR2 FQGNSA come from the germline V gene. Between the trimmed V and J ends, which lost 5 bases and 6 bases, there was a span of 10 bases. The CDR3 DNA reads as TGTGCCAGCAGCGCGGTCCTGTCCGGGGAGCTGTTTTTT. This gives the protein CASSAVLSGELFF.

This clonotype was observed at least ten times. V is TRBV29-1 and J is TRBJ2-3; TRBD2 aligns across 9 bases. Germline CDR1 reads SQVTM; CDR2 reads ANQGSEA. V was pared by 6 bases and J by 4 bases, with 2 bases of the junction left unmatched. This CDR3 is built from 12 residues. In nucleotides, the CDR3 is TGCAGCGTGGGGACTAGCTCAGATACGCAGTATTTT. Translated: CSVGTSSDTQYF.

The chain couples TRBV3-1 to TRBJ2-1, with D perhaps matching TRBD1 (5 bases). In germline, CDR1 is LGHDT, CDR2 YNNKEL (reference sequence). This CDR3 spans 15 amino acids. Trimming stripped 5 bases from V and 1 base from J, with 12 bases between. CDR3 DNA: TGTGCCAGCAGCTACTACCAGGGTTCCTACAATGAGCAGTTCTTC. Its translation: CASSYYQGSYNEQFF.

The chain links TRBV12-3 or TRBV12-4 to TRBJ2-6, with D uncertain. V lost 6 bases to trimming and J lost 0 bases, with 12 bases between them. The CDR3 length is 16 residues. The CDR3 DNA follows: TGTGCCAGCAGGCTTTGCGGAAGCTCTGGGGCCAACGTCCTGACTTTC. This translates into CASRLCGSSGANVLTF.

The chain is built from TRBV28 and TRBJ2-3; D may be TRBD1 (7 bases). The CDR3 extends over 14 amino acids. Trimming removed 8 bases from V and 4 bases from J, with 16 bases in between. Germline V gene sequence: CDR1 MDHEN, CDR2 SYDVKM. Written as DNA, the CDR3 is TGTGCCAGCCCTCCGACAGGGAGGCCAGATACGCAGTATTTT. This translates into CASPPTGRPDTQYF.

V and J are TRBV6-5 and TRBJ1-6; 8 bases map to TRBD1. V lost 10 bases to trimming and J lost 0 bases; unmatched junction nucleotides: 8. This CDR3 is built from 16 residues. Germline CDR1 MNHEY, CDR2 SVGAGI. The CDR3 DNA follows: TGTGCCACCACGGACAGGGAGAGCTCCTATAATTCACCCCTCCACTTT. As protein: CATTDRESSYNSPLHF.